This TCR beta chain was sequenced during a study of T cell repertoires in cytomegalovirus infection. Background on the study: Selection of CMV epitopes for the study included recently identified HLA-C-restricted and well-studied HLA-B-restricted ones. Both a matching HLA type and CMV infection were indicated by public TCR beta signatures. Overall study findings and caveats: HLA-C-restricted CMV clonotypes gave the most frequent clonotype in two of eight donors. Totalled public TCR beta family frequency picked out people who carried CMV plus the relevant HLA.

This clonotype has ten or more counts. Its antigen remains unknown. The CDR3 contains 17 residues. The germline V gene encodes CDR1 SGHVS and CDR2 FNYEAQ. V was cut by 1 base and J by 1 base, with 16 bases left in between. TCRdb reprocessed the reads via MiXCR and lists one record per CDR3 protein. This sample has approximately 1,000,000 distinct CDR3 sequences, with approximately 33% found just once. The chain carries TRBV7-6 and TRBJ1-1; no reliable D call. Source: cultured CD8+ T cells from PBMCs, taken from culture after CMV antigen stimulation. The TCR originated in a human donor in good health (CMV status not recorded). Some clones in this sample may be carry-over from other donors' samples. CDR3 region: CASSLVGMADPNTEAFF. The CDR3 bases are TGTGCCAGCAGCTTAGTCGGAATGGCAGACCCGAACACTGAAGCTTTCTTT.